Below, one TCR beta chain is given with its context. The antigen is undetermined. Specified time point: after dendritic cell vaccination, including at tumor progression/relapse. Blood PBMC samples: pre-vaccination, two weeks post third vaccination, and at tumor progression. Germline V gene data show CDR1 as KGHSH and CDR2 as LQKENI. CDR3 length: 16 residues. V lost 1 base, J lost 6 bases, and 9 bases stayed unmatched. This sample stems from a study of glioma-infiltrating T cells after dendritic cell vaccination. Regarding the study as a whole: The cohort had few patients with full blood and tumor sets.

Data came from immunoSEQ multiplex PCR; TCRdb stores just in-frame clones and leaves some out. The data show tens of thousands of clones, around 84% seen once. This clonotype originated in a human donor with glioblastoma. The chain links TRBV18 to TRBJ2-7; TRBD2 matches at 10 bases. Source: blood, taken after dendritic cell vaccination. CDR3: CASSPLSSGGLSEQYF. In DNA form, the CDR3 reads TGTGCCAGCTCACCACTTTCTAGCGGGGGACTATCCGAGCAGTACTTC.